These 9 T cell receptor beta chains were sequenced from one sample in a study of human T cells and chemical hapten exposure. MiXCR, run by TCRdb on the RACE reads, gives a single entry per CDR3 protein. The table has around 250,000 distinct CDR3 sequences, approximately 8.6% seen once. Time point meaning: pre-sensitization, week 0. Sample treatment: therapeutic diphenylcyclopropenone sensitization with weekly scalp DPC. The sequencing here drew on whole blood, taken in connection with sensitization to the hapten diphenylcyclopropenone (DPC). The receptor source for this set is a woman between 40 and 55 years old with alopecia areata. Some clones in this sample may be carry-over from other donors' samples.

This clonotype has a count of ten or more. The chain links TRBV29-1 to TRBJ2-1; D call uncertain. This CDR3 comprises 14 residues. CDR1 SQVTM and CDR2 ANQGSEA come from the germline V gene. V lost 3 bases and J lost 4, with 13 bases in between. CDR3 sequence: CSVDSAGPYNEQFF. The CDR3 DNA reads TGCAGCGTTGACTCCGCCGGACCTTACAATGAGCAGTTCTTC.

The gene calls are TRBV27 and TRBJ2-1; 12 bases map to TRBD2. There are 14 residues in the CDR3. Trimming took 7 bases from V and 8 from J; bases not matched to a gene: 6. Per germline, CDR1 MNHEY and CDR2 SMNVEV (reference sequence). As DNA, the CDR3 is TGTGCCAGCAAGCGACTAGCGGGAGCCCATGAGCAGTTCTTC. Protein product: CASKRLAGAHEQFF.

This clonotype has a handful of counts. The chain couples TRBV6-5 to TRBJ2-1, with 9 bases aligning to TRBD2. Germline trimming cut 7 bases from V and 3 bases from J; bases unmatched to any gene: 7. The CDR3 loop spans 15 amino acids. Germline lookup yields CDR1 MNHEY and CDR2 SVGAGI. The CDR3 here is CASTLTTSGYNEQFF. The CDR3, as DNA: TGTGCCAGCACGCTTACGACTAGCGGCTACAATGAGCAGTTCTTC.

The CDR3 reads CASRRDRVPAGANVLTF. The DNA of the CDR3 is TGTGCCAGCAGGAGGGACAGGGTCCCCGCTGGGGCCAACGTCCTGACTTTC. This chain connects TRBV6-2 or TRBV6-3 to TRBJ2-6; 9 bases agree with TRBD1. V trimming: 6 bases; J trimming: 2 bases; junction bases outside the gene matches: 8. From germline, CDR1 is MNHEY and CDR2 SVGEGT. The CDR3 has 17 amino acids.

This clonotype occurred a few times. CDR3 amino acids: CASSTRGSAEAFF. The CDR3 DNA sequence: TGTGCCAGCAGCACGAGGGGTTCGGCTGAAGCTTTCTTT. V is TRBV7-2 and J is TRBJ1-1; D may be TRBD1 (5 bases). V was clipped by 5 bases and J by 6 bases, with 13 bases between them. The CDR3 loop spans 13 amino acids. In germline, CDR1 is SGHTA, CDR2 FQGNSA.

CDR3 sequence reads: CASRADFDTDTQYF. CDR3 DNA sequence: TGTGCCAGCAGAGCGGATTTCGACACAGATACGCAGTATTTT. The chain uses TRBV11-2 and TRBJ2-3; D possibly corresponds to TRBD2 (5 bases). The V and J ends lost 6 bases and 2 bases respectively, with 12 bases between them. The CDR3 contains 14 residues. Germline-derived CDR1 and CDR2 are SGHAT and FQNNGV.

This rearrangement joins TRBV12-3 or TRBV12-4 to TRBJ1-5; D might be TRBD1 (5 bases). The length of the CDR3 is 15 residues. V was pared by 6 bases and J by 0 bases, with 12 bases between. This CDR3 is CASRTGEYSNQPQHF. Here the CDR3 DNA reads TGTGCCAGCAGAACAGGCGAATATAGCAATCAGCCCCAGCATTTT.

This clonotype came up a few times. The chain is built from TRBV5-1 and TRBJ2-5; D is unresolved. The germline CDR1 and CDR2 sequences are SGHRS and YFSETQ. This CDR3 contains 14 residues. Trimming left V 0 bases short and J 4 bases short, with 10 bases between. The CDR3 reads CASSLAGQAETQYF. The CDR3 DNA sequence: TGCGCCAGCAGCTTGGCAGGTCAGGCAGAGACCCAGTACTTC.

In this sample, this clonotype turned up many times. The chain combines TRBV28 with TRBJ2-1, with D possibly matching TRBD2 (6 bases). V was cut by 5 bases and J by 8 bases, with 16 bases left in between. This CDR3 comprises 14 residues. The V gene's germline CDR1 is MDHEN and CDR2 SYDVKM. CDR3 residues: CASSLWRAPHEQFF. The CDR3 DNA sequence: TGTGCCAGCAGTCTGTGGAGGGCCCCCCATGAGCAGTTCTTC.